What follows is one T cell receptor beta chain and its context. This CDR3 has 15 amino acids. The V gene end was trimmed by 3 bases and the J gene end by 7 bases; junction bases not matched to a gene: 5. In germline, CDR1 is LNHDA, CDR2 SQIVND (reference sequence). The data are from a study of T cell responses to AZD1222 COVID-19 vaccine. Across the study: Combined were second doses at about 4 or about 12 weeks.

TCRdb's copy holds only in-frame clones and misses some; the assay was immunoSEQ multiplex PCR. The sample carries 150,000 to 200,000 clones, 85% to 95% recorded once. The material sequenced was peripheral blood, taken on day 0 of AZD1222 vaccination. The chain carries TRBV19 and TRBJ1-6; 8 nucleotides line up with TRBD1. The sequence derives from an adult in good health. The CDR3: CASSILTGVNSPLHF. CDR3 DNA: TGTGCCAGTAGTATCCTGACAGGGGTCAATTCACCCCTCCACTTT.